A single sample is the source of the 30 T cell receptor beta chains below, sequenced in a study of T cells in Graves' hyperthyroidism and ophthalmopathy (dated by TCRdb to between 2019 and 2020). The method was multiplex PCR. Sequencing was carried out with an Illumina HiSeq 2000. Amplification of TCR beta CDR3 regions was carried out from RNA transcripts. The first round of RT-PCR for the TCR CDR3 was performed with the HTBI primer set and the Qiagen OneStep RT-PCR kit. Using fastp at Q25 and MiXCR, TCRdb reprocessed the public reads and kept productive beta chains. Duplicate CDR3 protein sequences are folded into a single record with the most common DNA and genes. The sample has a few hundred thousand distinct CDR3 sequences on record, approximately 15% of them singletons. The ten top clones hold more than 20% of the sample. Source material: blood. These TCRs come from a man aged 30 to 39 with Graves' hyperthyroidism that later progressed to Graves' ophthalmopathy.

This clonotype appeared many times. CDR3 nucleotides: TGTGCCAGCAGCTTACGCGACAGGGGGCAGTTTCCCCTCCACTTT. This codes for CASSLRDRGQFPLHF. The genes are TRBV13 and TRBJ1-6, with 10 bases that match TRBD1. From germline, CDR1 is PRHDT and CDR2 FYEKMQ (reference sequence). Unmatched junction bases numbered 8, after V lost 2 bases and J lost 13 bases. CDR3 length equals 15 residues.

With regard to this clonotype: A much larger clone differs from this one at a single base, so this may be a read error. The chain uses TRBV27 and TRBJ1-5; 10 bases line up with TRBD1. Trimming cost V 7 bases and J 7 bases; bases outside gene matches: 13. The CDR3 extends over 16 amino acids. Looked up from germline, CDR1 is MNHEY and CDR2 is SMNVEV (reference sequence). This chain's CDR3 is CASTSPGTGAEQPQHF. Here the CDR3 DNA reads TGTGCCAGCACAAGTCCCGGGACAGGGGCCGAACAGCCCCAGCATTTT.

This clonotype was recorded many times. The CDR3 region has the DNA TGTGCCAGCAGTTCTCAGAGATGGCCCCAGCATTTT. As protein: CASSSQRWPQHF. The chain employs TRBV28 and TRBJ1-5; D unresolved. Germline V lookup: CDR1 MDHEN, CDR2 SYDVKM. The CDR3 covers 12 residues. The V end lost 4 bases, the J end lost 9 bases, and 10 bases lay between the germline ends. Variable domain in full (rest from reference TRBV28 and TRBJ1-5): DVKVTQSSRYLVKRTGEKVFLECVQDMDHENMFWYRQDPGLGLRLIYFSYDVKMKEKGDIPEGYSVSREKKERFSLILESASTNQTSMYLCASSSQRWPQHFGDGTRLSIL.

This chain connects TRBV28 to TRBJ2-7, with D possibly being TRBD1 (6 bases). CDR3 size: 15 residues. Germline loops: CDR1 MDHEN, CDR2 SYDVKM. Trimming removed 6 bases at V and 0 bases at J, with 15 bases between. The DNA for the CDR3 is TGTGCCAGCAGGCCAGGGGCCTTTAGCTCCTACGAGCAGTACTTC. Amino acid sequence: CASRPGAFSSYEQYF.

V gene TRBV5-1 combines with J gene TRBJ1-3, with 8 bases that match TRBD1. Per the germline V gene, CDR1 is SGHRS and CDR2 is YFSETQ. The CDR3 consists of 17 residues. Trimming cost V 3 bases and J 0 bases; bases outside gene matches: 8. CDR3 nucleotide sequence: TGCGCCAGCAGCTCCCCGTTGACAGGGGACTCTGGAAACACCATATATTTT. This encodes CASSSPLTGDSGNTIYF.

There are many counts of this clonotype. The chain couples TRBV28 to TRBJ2-2; no clear D gene. Germline CDR1 is MDHEN and CDR2 is SYDVKM. This CDR3 has 14 residues. Trimming shortened V by 7 bases and J by 2 bases, and 11 bases separated the two germline ends. In DNA form, the CDR3 reads TGTGCCAGCAATCGGGCAGGTAACACCGGGGAGCTGTTTTTT. The encoded protein is CASNRAGNTGELFF. Complete variable domain (other parts from reference TRBV28 and TRBJ2-2): DVKVTQSSRYLVKRTGEKVFLECVQDMDHENMFWYRQDPGLGLRLIYFSYDVKMKEKGDIPEGYSVSREKKERFSLILESASTNQTSMYLCASNRAGNTGELFFGEGSRLTVL.

The table lists this clonotype with many counts. The rearrangement uses TRBV30 and TRBJ2-7; D is undetermined. V lost 0 bases and J 2 bases, leaving 14 bases between the germline ends. Germline V lookup: CDR1 GTSNPN, CDR2 SVGIG (reference sequence). The CDR3 contains 15 residues. This CDR3 reads CAWSVAYELAYEQYF. The DNA of the CDR3 is TGTGCCTGGAGTGTAGCCTACGAATTGGCCTACGAGCAGTACTTC.

This clonotype was detected only once. This may stem from a read error, because a much larger clone lies one nucleotide away. The chain employs TRBV3-1 and TRBJ2-5; no firm D call. The CDR3 contains 18 residues. Germline-derived CDR1 and CDR2 are LGHDT and YNNKEL (reference sequence). The V end was cut by 0 bases, the J end by 3 bases, with 20 bases between. CDR3 amino acids: CASSQEVGLAVTKETQYF. CDR3 DNA: TGTGCCAGCAGCCAAGAGGTTGGTCTCGCCGTCACCAAAGAGACCCAGTACTTC.

This clonotype was seen many times. This chain connects TRBV12-3 or TRBV12-4 to TRBJ2-1, with 11 bases aligning to TRBD1. V shed 6 bases, J shed 9 bases, and the junction held 4 bases outside the gene matches. This CDR3 is built from 13 residues. The CDR3 loop is CASRGQGVGEQFF. Here the CDR3 DNA reads TGTGCCAGCAGGGGACAGGGGGTCGGTGAGCAGTTCTTC.

This clonotype was observed at least ten times. The rearrangement links TRBV12-3 or TRBV12-4 to TRBJ1-5; 7 bases align to TRBD1. This CDR3 region has 13 residues. The V segment lost 6 bases and the J segment 4 bases; nucleotides outside the gene matches: 3. The CDR3 DNA is TGTGCCAGCAGCTCGACAGGGAATCAGCCCCAGCATTTT. Translated, it gives CASSSTGNQPQHF.

This clonotype has ten or more counts. The chain is built from TRBV2 and TRBJ2-5; 8 bases line up with TRBD2. The germline V gene encodes CDR1 SNHLY and CDR2 FYNNEI. The J segment lost 0 bases and the V segment lost 1 base, leaving 4 bases of the junction unmatched. The CDR3 consists of 16 residues. The CDR3 DNA reads as TGTGCCAGCAGTGAAGGGGTTAGCGGGGACCAAGAGACCCAGTACTTC. This translates into CASSEGVSGDQETQYF.

This clonotype was counted ten times or more. The genes are TRBV11-2 and TRBJ2-7; 7 bases line up with TRBD1. The V segment lost 5 bases and the J segment 2 bases; nucleotides outside the gene matches: 6. CDR3 size: 14 residues. The germline CDR1 and CDR2 sequences are SGHAT and FQNNGV. The CDR3 DNA reads as TGTGCCAGCAGCCCGGGGACAGACACCTACGAGCAGTACTTC. Translation gives CASSPGTDTYEQYF.

For this clonotype: A much bigger clone sits one base away, suggesting this may be a read error. The final CDR3 position lacks the conserved phenylalanine or tryptophan, pointing to a likely read error. The chain recombines TRBV20-1 with TRBJ2-7, with D tentatively TRBD1 (6 bases). CDR1 DFQATT and CDR2 SNEGSKA come from the germline V gene (reference sequence). The V end was cut by 5 bases, the J end by 0 bases, with 11 bases between. The CDR3 has 13 amino acids. This CDR3 is CSARDIDSYEQYL. The CDR3, as DNA: TGCAGTGCTCGGGACATTGACTCCTACGAGCAGTACCTC.

This clonotype was seen more than once but under ten times. The rearrangement joins TRBV20-1 to TRBJ2-2; tentatively, D is TRBD1 (5 bases). V was pared by 0 bases and J by 4 bases, with 15 bases between. This CDR3 region has 16 residues. Germline V lookup: CDR1 DFQATT, CDR2 SNEGSKA (reference sequence). The CDR3 sequence is CSARDPDTLFTGELFF. In DNA, the CDR3 is TGCAGTGCTAGAGACCCGGACACGCTTTTCACCGGGGAGCTGTTTTTT.

This clonotype was observed a handful of times. The chain recombines TRBV6-1 with TRBJ2-5; possible D gene TRBD2, 5 bases. The CDR3 covers 14 residues. CDR1 and CDR2 from the germline V gene are MNHNS and SASEGT. Between the trimmed V and J ends, which lost 6 bases and 5 bases, there was a span of 16 bases. Here the CDR3 reads CASRAGVVRETQYF. The CDR3 DNA sequence: TGTGCCAGCAGAGCCGGGGTAGTTCGGGAGACCCAGTACTTC.

There are many counts of this clonotype. The chain combines TRBV28 with TRBJ1-5; possibly TRBD1 for D (5 bases). CDR1 is MDHEN and CDR2 is SYDVKM in the germline V gene. This CDR3 has 14 amino acids. V dropped 5 bases and J dropped 6 bases, with 14 bases sitting between them. CDR3 region: CASSPGGQSQPQHF. In DNA form, the CDR3 reads TGTGCCAGCAGTCCCGGGGGTCAAAGTCAGCCCCAGCATTTT.

V is TRBV6-7 and J is TRBJ1-5; D may be TRBD1 (5 bases). TRBV6-7 is placed among ORFs of uncertain function. V lost 6 bases and J lost 9, with 18 bases in between. This CDR3 contains 14 residues. CDR3 DNA: TGTGCCAGCAGCATATCCCGGGGGACTGGGCCCCAGCATTTT. Residues: CASSISRGTGPQHF.

This clonotype was picked up a small number of times. This chain uses TRBV6-2 or TRBV6-3 with TRBJ2-7; tentative D call: TRBD1 (6 bases). Germline CDR1 MNHEY, CDR2 SVGEGT. Trimming cost V 2 bases and J 4 bases, with 9 bases left between them. This CDR3 spans 13 amino acids. This CDR3 reads CASSYRTEYEQYF. The CDR3 DNA reads as TGTGCCAGCAGTTACAGGACAGAATACGAGCAGTACTTC.

The CDR3 DNA sequence: TGTGCCAGCAGCCCCCTTAGGGGGGTCACAGATACGCAGTATTTT. Its translation is CASSPLRGVTDTQYF. This sequence joins TRBV3-1 and TRBJ2-3; TRBD1 or TRBD2 may be the D gene (6 bases each). V lost 4 bases, J lost 2 bases, and 13 bases lay in between. The length of the CDR3 is 15 residues. The V gene's germline CDR1 is LGHDT and CDR2 YNNKEL (reference sequence).

In this sample, this clonotype turned up many times. The chain joins TRBV11-2 to TRBJ2-2, with D uncertain. This CDR3 spans 14 amino acids. Trimming left V 2 bases short and J 8 bases short, with 12 bases between. The germline V gene encodes CDR1 SGHAT and CDR2 FQNNGV. In nucleotides, the CDR3 is TGTGCCAGCAGCTTAAATCGACTTCAGGGGGAGCTGTTTTTT. This codes for CASSLNRLQGELFF.

This clonotype was recorded at least ten times. The rearrangement links TRBV11-2 to TRBJ2-7; D is perhaps TRBD2 (5 bases). The V gene lost 3 bases and the J gene lost 6 bases, with 12 bases spanning the gap. The CDR3 loop spans 13 amino acids. CDR1 is SGHAT, CDR2 FQNNGV, per germline. This chain's CDR3 is CASSFGLAREQYF. In DNA, the CDR3 is TGTGCCAGCAGCTTTGGGCTAGCTCGCGAGCAGTACTTC.

This clonotype has only a few counts. The chain links TRBV18 to TRBJ1-2; TRBD1 matches at 7 bases. The trim removed 5 bases at V and 3 bases at J, leaving 3 bases unmatched. This CDR3 spans 13 amino acids. The germline CDR1 and CDR2 sequences are KGHSH and LQKENI. CDR3 residues: CASSGGGDYGYTF. The CDR3 nucleotides are TGTGCCAGCTCAGGAGGGGGCGACTATGGCTACACCTTC.

This clonotype was observed many times. The chain joins TRBV2 to TRBJ1-2; D is perhaps TRBD1 (5 bases). Germline V gene data show CDR1 as SNHLY and CDR2 as FYNNEI. The CDR3 consists of 13 residues. The V and J ends lost 6 bases and 13 bases respectively, with 21 bases between them. The CDR3 nucleotides read TGTGCCAGCAGGGGAACCGGGACCATCGATCTCACCTTC. Protein product: CASRGTGTIDLTF.

This clonotype was seen a few times. The genes are TRBV6-4 and TRBJ2-5; D remains ambiguous. In germline, CDR1 is MRHNA, CDR2 SNTAGT. This CDR3 spans 15 amino acids. Trimming shortened V by 0 bases and J by 2 bases, and 10 bases separated the two germline ends. CDR3 sequence: CASSDSGKPQETQYF. The CDR3 DNA follows: TGTGCCAGCAGTGACTCGGGCAAACCTCAAGAGACCCAGTACTTC.

This clonotype was recorded at least ten times. The rearrangement links TRBV7-2 to TRBJ1-3; tentatively, D is TRBD1 (5 bases). The germline gives CDR1 SGHTA, CDR2 FQGNSA. V was clipped by 5 bases and J by 0 bases, with 14 bases between them. CDR3 size: 16 residues. CDR3 residues: CASSPWGGGSGNTIYF. The DNA for the CDR3 is TGTGCCAGCAGCCCTTGGGGCGGGGGCTCTGGAAACACCATATATTTT.

J is TRBJ1-4 and V is TRBV4-2; 7 bases match TRBD1. The CDR3 is made up of 16 amino acids. Trimming at V came to 0 bases and at J to 3 bases, leaving 4 bases not matched to a gene. In germline, CDR1 is LGHNA, CDR2 YNFKEQ. This CDR3 reads CASSQDYTGANEKLFF. The CDR3 DNA follows: TGTGCCAGCAGCCAAGATTATACAGGGGCTAATGAAAAACTGTTTTTT.

There are a few counts of this clonotype. The genes are TRBV7-9 and TRBJ1-2; D is uncertain. Trimming took 3 bases from V and 4 from J, leaving 15 bases between them. The CDR3 runs to 15 residues. The germline gives CDR1 SEHNR, CDR2 FQNEAQ (reference sequence). This chain's CDR3 is CASSLGKTRTYGYTF. The CDR3 region has the DNA TGTGCCAGCAGCTTGGGGAAGACACGAACCTATGGCTACACCTTC.

Only a few counts were recorded for this clonotype. The chain employs TRBV5-1 and TRBJ1-3; D remains unclear. Germline CDR1 reads SGHRS; CDR2 reads YFSETQ. The V end lost 1 base, the J end lost 4 bases, and 9 bases lay between the germline ends. The CDR3 covers 14 residues. CDR3 sequence: CASSLSPDGNTIYF. CDR3 DNA sequence: TGCGCCAGCAGCTTGAGCCCTGACGGAAACACCATATATTTT.

V and J are TRBV20-1 and TRBJ2-5; D remains unclear. This CDR3 spans 16 amino acids. Between the trimmed V and J ends, which lost 3 bases and 2 bases, there was a span of 19 bases. Germline V gives CDR1 DFQATT, CDR2 SNEGSKA (reference sequence). CDR3 DNA: TGCAGTGCTAGTGGCCCCTTAGAGGCGATTCAAGAGACCCAGTACTTC. Protein sequence: CSASGPLEAIQETQYF.

This clonotype was counted between two and nine times. The rearrangement links TRBV5-1 to TRBJ1-5; 7 bases match TRBD1. The ends lost 0 bases at V and 4 bases at J; junction bases unmatched: 4. The CDR3 runs 15 residues. Germline assignment: CDR1 SGHRS and CDR2 YFSETQ. CDR3: CASSLAGTVNQPQHF. As DNA, the CDR3 is TGCGCCAGCAGCTTGGCCGGGACAGTTAATCAGCCCCAGCATTTT.